This TCR beta chain is from a study of T-cell reconstitution after alpha-beta-depleted transplantation in children. This CDR3 is 15 amino acids long. Trimming took off 5 bases at V and 6 bases at J, with 19 bases between the two ends. This clonotype showed up many times. Construction of the TCRbeta library involved unique molecular identifiers. TCRdb itself ran the PCR reads through MiXCR, one entry per CDR3 protein. In the table there are some 340,000 distinct CDR3 sequences, 10% to 13% of which are singletons. The material was PBMCs from the stem cell graft donor, obtained from the stem cell graft. The clonotype comes from a human donor who donated a stem cell graft to a child with acute lymphoblastic leukemia. The chain links TRBV12-3 or TRBV12-4 to TRBJ2-5; D ambiguous. The CDR3 sequence is CASSPSPYGFQTQYF. CDR3 nucleotide sequence: TGTGCCAGCAGTCCCTCCCCATATGGGTTTCAGACCCAGTACTTC.